A selection of T cell receptor beta chains follows, all from one sample in a study of PD-L1 blockade in urothelial cancer. Some clones are missing from TCRdb's copy, which holds only in-frame ones; the method was immunoSEQ multiplex PCR. Among roughly 120,000 clones listed, roughly 91% were seen once. The material sequenced was PBMCs, taken around atezolizumab (anti-PD-L1) treatment. These receptors were collected from a man between 60 and 75 years old with urothelial cancer. CDR3s include the opening cysteine and the closing phenylalanine or tryptophan. The order of the fields is V gene, clone size, J gene, CDR3 length, D gene, CDR3 DNA, CDR3 protein. D genes are given only for firm matches. Not all rows give a size; the values are once, few, many and, for expanded clones, a class.

V gene: TRBV7-2; clone size: NA; J gene: TRBJ2-1; CDR3 length: 15; D gene: NA; CDR3 DNA: TGTGCCAGCAGCTTGCCCCTGGGACAAGTTAGGGAGCAGTTCTTC; CDR3 protein: CASSLPLGQVREQFF
V gene: TRBV9; clone size: once; J gene: TRBJ2-5; CDR3 length: 15; D gene: NA; CDR3 DNA: TGTGCCAGCAGCGTATCAGGCGTTGGGTTAGAGACCCAGTACTTC; CDR3 protein: CASSVSGVGLETQYF
V gene: TRBV30; clone size: NA; J gene: TRBJ2-1; CDR3 length: 14; D gene: NA; CDR3 DNA: TGTGCCTGGCAAGCGGATACACTCTACAATGAGCAGTTCTTC; CDR3 protein: CAWQADTLYNEQFF
V gene: TRBV11-3; clone size: NA; J gene: TRBJ2-2; CDR3 length: 16; D gene: NA; CDR3 DNA: TGTGCCAGCAGCCCTAGAGGGGGTGAGAACACCGGGGAGCTGTTTTTT; CDR3 protein: CASSPRGGENTGELFF
V gene: TRBV29-1; clone size: NA; J gene: TRBJ2-2; CDR3 length: 11; D gene: NA; CDR3 DNA: TGCAGCGTGGGGAGGACCGGGGAGCTGTTTTTT; CDR3 protein: CSVGRTGELFF
V gene: TRBV28; clone size: NA; J gene: TRBJ1-1; CDR3 length: 14; D gene: NA; CDR3 DNA: TGTGCCAGCAGTTTTATTTTCAGCGGCACTGAAGCTTTCTTT; CDR3 protein: CASSFIFSGTEAFF
V gene: TRBV14; clone size: NA; J gene: TRBJ2-5; CDR3 length: 17; D gene: TRBD2; CDR3 DNA: TGTGCCAGCAGCGGCAGACTAGCGGGAGGGCCTGGAGAGACCCAGTACTTC; CDR3 protein: CASSGRLAGGPGETQYF
V gene: TRBV18; clone size: once; J gene: TRBJ2-7; CDR3 length: 13; D gene: NA; CDR3 DNA: TGTGCCAGCTCACCCGACATCGATTACGAGCAGTACTTC; CDR3 protein: CASSPDIDYEQYF
V gene: TRBV7-2; clone size: NA; J gene: TRBJ1-4; CDR3 length: 14; D gene: NA; CDR3 DNA: TGTGCCAGCAGCCGGGACTATAGAAATGAAAAACTGTTTTTT; CDR3 protein: CASSRDYRNEKLFF
V gene: TRBV9; clone size: NA; J gene: TRBJ2-7; CDR3 length: 14; D gene: NA; CDR3 DNA: TGTGCCAGCAGCGTAGGAGCGTCCTCCTACGAGCAGTACTTC; CDR3 protein: CASSVGASSYEQYF
V gene: TRBV11-3; clone size: NA; J gene: TRBJ2-5; CDR3 length: 16; D gene: TRBD1; CDR3 DNA: TGTGCCAGCAGCCCACGGGACAGGGGCCCGCAAGAGACCCAGTACTTC; CDR3 protein: CASSPRDRGPQETQYF
V gene: TRBV25-1; clone size: many; J gene: TRBJ2-7; CDR3 length: 15; D gene: NA; CDR3 DNA: TGTGCCAGCGCCCGGCAAGAAGGGGACATCGACGAGCAGTACTTC; CDR3 protein: CASARQEGDIDEQYF
V gene: TRBV9; clone size: NA; J gene: TRBJ1-6; CDR3 length: 15; D gene: NA; CDR3 DNA: TGTGCCAGCAGCGTCAGCGGGGGAAGTAATTCACCCCTCCACTTT; CDR3 protein: CASSVSGGSNSPLHF
V gene: TRBV5-4; clone size: NA; J gene: TRBJ2-2; CDR3 length: 16; D gene: TRBD1; CDR3 DNA: TGTGCCAGCAGCTTCCAAACCAGGGGGCGAACCGGGGAGCTGTTTTTT; CDR3 protein: CASSFQTRGRTGELFF
V gene: TRBV7-3; clone size: once; J gene: TRBJ2-1; CDR3 length: 14; D gene: TRBD2; CDR3 DNA: TGTGCCAGCAGCCCTACTAGCGGGAACAATGAGCAGTTCTTC; CDR3 protein: CASSPTSGNNEQFF
V gene: TRBV28; clone size: NA; J gene: TRBJ1-4; CDR3 length: 14; D gene: TRBD1; CDR3 DNA: TGTGCCAGCAGTTCGACAGGGATGCATGAAAAACTGTTTTTT; CDR3 protein: CASSSTGMHEKLFF
V gene: TRBV6-5; clone size: NA; J gene: TRBJ1-1; CDR3 length: 14; D gene: TRBD1; CDR3 DNA: TGTGCCACCAAAGGGGGCGCGTTTGTTACTGAAGCTTTCTTT; CDR3 protein: CATKGGAFVTEAFF
V gene: TRBV7-3; clone size: NA; J gene: TRBJ2-1; CDR3 length: 17; D gene: TRBD2; CDR3 DNA: TGTGCCAGCAGCTATGGGGCGGGGCGGGAGGGCCGGAATGAGCAGTTCTTC; CDR3 protein: CASSYGAGREGRNEQFF
V gene: TRBV5-6; clone size: NA; J gene: TRBJ1-2; CDR3 length: 16; D gene: TRBD1; CDR3 DNA: TGTGCCAGCAGCTTTGGGACAGGGGGTTTTGTAAGTGGCTACACCTTC; CDR3 protein: CASSFGTGGFVSGYTF
V gene: TRBV11-2; clone size: NA; J gene: TRBJ1-3; CDR3 length: 15; D gene: TRBD1; CDR3 DNA: TGTGCCAGCAGCGACACAGGGGGCCCTGGAAACACCATATATTTT; CDR3 protein: CASSDTGGPGNTIYF
V gene: TRBV6-5; clone size: NA; J gene: TRBJ2-1; CDR3 length: 15; D gene: TRBD2; CDR3 DNA: TGTGCCAGCAGCCCGGGACTAGCGGGAGTGAATGAGCAGTTCTTC; CDR3 protein: CASSPGLAGVNEQFF
V gene: TRBV2; clone size: NA; J gene: TRBJ1-4; CDR3 length: 14; D gene: NA; CDR3 DNA: TGTGCCAGCAGTGACGGCGGGACTAATGAAAAACTGTTTTTT; CDR3 protein: CASSDGGTNEKLFF
V gene: TRBV9; clone size: NA; J gene: TRBJ2-4; CDR3 length: 17; D gene: TRBD2; CDR3 DNA: TGTGCCAGCAGCGCCGTCGGGGACAGCGCGGGGGGGAACATTCAGTACTTC; CDR3 protein: CASSAVGDSAGGNIQYF
V gene: TRBV9; clone size: NA; J gene: TRBJ2-7; CDR3 length: 14; D gene: TRBD2; CDR3 DNA: TGTGCCAGCAGCGTAGGCGGGAGCTCCTACGAGCAGTACTTC; CDR3 protein: CASSVGGSSYEQYF
V gene: TRBV5-1; clone size: few; J gene: TRBJ2-1; CDR3 length: 15; D gene: TRBD2; CDR3 DNA: TGCGCCAGCAGCTGGGCGGGGGTGCCGGAGAATGAGCAGTTCTTC; CDR3 protein: CASSWAGVPENEQFF
V gene: TRBV28; clone size: NA; J gene: TRBJ2-2; CDR3 length: 16; D gene: NA; CDR3 DNA: TGTGCCAGCAGTTTATATGGGCAGGGGAACACCGGGGAGCTGTTTTTT; CDR3 protein: CASSLYGQGNTGELFF
V gene: TRBV4-3; clone size: once; J gene: TRBJ2-3; CDR3 length: 17; D gene: NA; CDR3 DNA: TGCGCCAGCAGCCAAGCGGGCAGGGCCCTTCATGTTGGTACGCAGTATTTT; CDR3 protein: CASSQAGRALHVGTQYF
V gene: TRBV5-4; clone size: NA; J gene: TRBJ2-5; CDR3 length: 14; D gene: TRBD2; CDR3 DNA: TGTGCCAGCAGCTTAGCGGGGGGGCAAGAGACCCAGTACTTC; CDR3 protein: CASSLAGGQETQYF
V gene: TRBV7-3; clone size: NA; J gene: TRBJ2-2; CDR3 length: 13; D gene: NA; CDR3 DNA: TGTGCCAGCAGCTTAAGTCCGAGCGGGGAGCTGTTTTTT; CDR3 protein: CASSLSPSGELFF
V gene: TRBV19; clone size: once; J gene: TRBJ1-2; CDR3 length: 15; D gene: TRBD1; CDR3 DNA: TGTGCCAGTAGGACCGGGACAGGAGGGAACTATGGCTACACCTTC; CDR3 protein: CASRTGTGGNYGYTF
V gene: TRBV6-1; clone size: NA; J gene: TRBJ1-2; CDR3 length: 16; D gene: NA; CDR3 DNA: TGTGCCAGCAGTGAAGGCCCGCGGGGATTCGGAGATGGCTACACCTTC; CDR3 protein: CASSEGPRGFGDGYTF
V gene: TRBV28; clone size: NA; J gene: TRBJ1-4; CDR3 length: 19; D gene: NA; CDR3 DNA: TGTGCCAGCAGTTTATTAGGGGCAGGGCTGACCGTTTCTGGCGAAAAACTGTTTTTT; CDR3 protein: CASSLLGAGLTVSGEKLFF
V gene: TRBV28; clone size: NA; J gene: TRBJ2-3; CDR3 length: 17; D gene: TRBD2; CDR3 DNA: TGTGCCAGCAGTTCAGTGATTAGCCGGGAGCCCGGGGGGACGCAGTATTTT; CDR3 protein: CASSSVISREPGGTQYF
V gene: TRBV19; clone size: NA; J gene: TRBJ2-5; CDR3 length: 15; D gene: NA; CDR3 DNA: TGTGCCAGTAGTATAGGGAGGAGCGACCAAGAGACCCAGTACTTC; CDR3 protein: CASSIGRSDQETQYF
V gene: TRBV5-1; clone size: NA; J gene: TRBJ2-1; CDR3 length: 18; D gene: TRBD2; CDR3 DNA: TGCGCCAGCAGCTTTCCGCTAGCGGGAGGGCAATCCTACAATGAGCAGTTCTTC; CDR3 protein: CASSFPLAGGQSYNEQFF
V gene: TRBV5-6; clone size: NA; J gene: TRBJ2-1; CDR3 length: 12; D gene: NA; CDR3 DNA: TGTGCCAGCAGAGCGGGCTACAATGAGCAGTTCTTC; CDR3 protein: CASRAGYNEQFF
V gene: TRBV4-3; clone size: NA; J gene: TRBJ2-7; CDR3 length: 15; D gene: NA; CDR3 DNA: TGCGCCAGCAGCCAAGAGGCCCGGGGCTCCTACGAGCAGTACTTC; CDR3 protein: CASSQEARGSYEQYF
V gene: TRBV5-1; clone size: NA; J gene: TRBJ2-7; CDR3 length: 15; D gene: TRBD2; CDR3 DNA: TGCGCCAGCAGCTTGGACGGGACTAGCTGGGACGAGCAGTACTTC; CDR3 protein: CASSLDGTSWDEQYF
V gene: TRBV7-9; clone size: NA; J gene: TRBJ1-2; CDR3 length: 14; D gene: NA; CDR3 DNA: TGTGCCAGCACCATTTCATCAGGGGCTTATGGCTACACCTTC; CDR3 protein: CASTISSGAYGYTF
V gene: TRBV7-3; clone size: few; J gene: TRBJ1-2; CDR3 length: 15; D gene: TRBD1; CDR3 DNA: TGTGCCAGCAGCCCTAACCCCGGACAGGGCTATGGCTACACCTTC; CDR3 protein: CASSPNPGQGYGYTF
V gene: TRBV6-5; clone size: NA; J gene: TRBJ1-1; CDR3 length: 15; D gene: NA; CDR3 DNA: TGTGCCAGCAGTGTAACGGGACTGATGAACACTGAAGCTTTCTTT; CDR3 protein: CASSVTGLMNTEAFF
V gene: TRBV28; clone size: NA; J gene: TRBJ1-2; CDR3 length: 15; D gene: NA; CDR3 DNA: TGTGCCAGCAGTGTACAGCCTCACTCCGCTTATGGCTACACCTTC; CDR3 protein: CASSVQPHSAYGYTF
V gene: TRBV5-4; clone size: NA; J gene: TRBJ1-1; CDR3 length: 15; D gene: TRBD1; CDR3 DNA: TGTGCCAGCAGCCCCCCGACAGGGATGAACACTGAAGCTTTCTTT; CDR3 protein: CASSPPTGMNTEAFF
V gene: TRBV4-2; clone size: NA; J gene: TRBJ1-6; CDR3 length: 17; D gene: NA; CDR3 DNA: TGTGCCAGCAGCCAAGAGGGAGCGGGGCAGGGCCATTCACCCCTCCACTTT; CDR3 protein: CASSQEGAGQGHSPLHF
V gene: TRBV6-5; clone size: few; J gene: TRBJ2-7; CDR3 length: 13; D gene: TRBD2; CDR3 DNA: TGTGCCAGCAGGCCTAGCGGGAGTAGCGAGCAGTACTTC; CDR3 protein: CASRPSGSSEQYF
V gene: TRBV18; clone size: NA; J gene: TRBJ2-7; CDR3 length: 17; D gene: TRBD1; CDR3 DNA: TGTGCCAGCTCACCGGTCGGACCGGGACAGGGGACCTACGAGCAGTACTTC; CDR3 protein: CASSPVGPGQGTYEQYF
V gene: TRBV6-5; clone size: NA; J gene: TRBJ1-5; CDR3 length: 14; D gene: TRBD1; CDR3 DNA: TGTGCCAGCAGTCCCGGACAGGGCAATCAGCCCCAGCATTTT; CDR3 protein: CASSPGQGNQPQHF
V gene: TRBV28; clone size: NA; J gene: TRBJ1-4; CDR3 length: 15; D gene: TRBD1; CDR3 DNA: TGTGCCAGCAGTCACCGGACAGGGCCTAATGAAAAACTGTTTTTT; CDR3 protein: CASSHRTGPNEKLFF
V gene: TRBV28; clone size: NA; J gene: TRBJ1-2; CDR3 length: 17; D gene: TRBD1; CDR3 DNA: TGTGCCAGCAGTCTCTCCGTCAGACAGGGCGGCAACTATGGCTACACCTTC; CDR3 protein: CASSLSVRQGGNYGYTF
V gene: TRBV5-4; clone size: NA; J gene: TRBJ1-1; CDR3 length: 14; D gene: TRBD1; CDR3 DNA: TGTGCCAGTCTCGGACAGGGAGGAGGCACTGAAGCTTTCTTT; CDR3 protein: CASLGQGGGTEAFF
V gene: TRBV21-1; clone size: NA; J gene: TRBJ2-7; CDR3 length: 15; D gene: NA; CDR3 DNA: TGTGCCAGCAGAGTAGGGGGTGCGATTTCCTACGAGCAGTACTTC; CDR3 protein: CASRVGGAISYEQYF
V gene: TRBV19; clone size: NA; J gene: TRBJ2-3; CDR3 length: 14; D gene: TRBD2; CDR3 DNA: TGTGCCAGTAGCACTAGCGGGGGAGGGAATACGCAGTATTTT; CDR3 protein: CASSTSGGGNTQYF
V gene: TRBV19; clone size: few; J gene: TRBJ2-7; CDR3 length: 16; D gene: TRBD2; CDR3 DNA: TGTGCCACTACCCTTGAAGGAACTAGCGGCCCCTACGAGCAGTACTTC; CDR3 protein: CATTLEGTSGPYEQYF
V gene: TRBV5-4; clone size: NA; J gene: TRBJ2-1; CDR3 length: 13; D gene: NA; CDR3 DNA: TGTGCCAGCAGCTTGTCTGAGGCCGATGAGCAGTTCTTC; CDR3 protein: CASSLSEADEQFF
V gene: TRBV9; clone size: NA; J gene: TRBJ2-7; CDR3 length: 15; D gene: TRBD2; CDR3 DNA: TGTGCCAGCAGCGTAGGAGCGGGGTCAACCTACGAGCAGTACTTC; CDR3 protein: CASSVGAGSTYEQYF
V gene: TRBV6-6; clone size: NA; J gene: TRBJ1-6; CDR3 length: 13; D gene: TRBD1; CDR3 DNA: TGTGCCAGCAGTTCACAGGGGAATTCACCCCTCCACTTT; CDR3 protein: CASSSQGNSPLHF
V gene: TRBV6-5; clone size: NA; J gene: TRBJ1-2; CDR3 length: 14; D gene: TRBD1; CDR3 DNA: TGTGCCAGCAGGACAGGGGAGGCTAACTATGGCTACACCTTC; CDR3 protein: CASRTGEANYGYTF